Shown below are 8 T cell receptor beta chains from a single sample sequenced in a study of graft-versus-host responses after intestinal transplantation. Sequenced by immunoSEQ multiplex PCR; TCRdb stores in-frame clones only, minus some. The sample consists of about 88,000 clones, approximately 90% of them appearing once. These receptors have no identified antigens. Sequencing used unstimulated CD4+ T cells sorted from spleen or lymph node cells, obtained before transplant. These TCRs come from a human donor who was the organ donor for an intestinal transplant.

The V gene is TRBV12-5, the J gene TRBJ2-3; maybe TRBD2 (6 bases). This CDR3 comprises 13 residues. Trimming removed 8 bases at V and 1 base at J, with 10 bases between. CDR1 LGHNT and CDR2 FRNRAP come from the germline V gene. The CDR3: CASTSRGTDTQYF. In nucleotides, the CDR3 is TGTGCTAGTACTAGCCGAGGCACAGATACGCAGTATTTT. The full variable domain, in which reference TRBV12-5 and TRBJ2-3 provide the parts outside the CDR3, is DARVTQTPRHKVTEMGQEVTMRCQPILGHNTVFWYRQTMMQGLELLAYFRNRAPLDDSGMPKDRFSAEMPDATLATLKIQPSEPRDSAVYFCASTSRGTDTQYFGPGTRLTVL.

This chain links TRBV7-9 with TRBJ1-1; D unresolved. This CDR3 spans 13 amino acids. Trimming took off 5 bases at V and 1 base at J, with 8 bases between the two ends. The germline V gene has CDR1 SEHNR and CDR2 FQNEAQ (reference sequence). CDR3 coding DNA: TGTGCCAGCAGCCTCAACACGAACACTGAAGCTTTCTTT. The encoded protein is CASSLNTNTEAFF.

The chain uses TRBV2 and TRBJ2-7; 13 nucleotides line up with TRBD2. CDR3 length: 16 amino acids. Germline V lookup: CDR1 SNHLY, CDR2 FYNNEI. Trimming took 7 bases from V and 3 from J; bases not matched to a gene: 9. The CDR3 loop reads CASNFGTSGTLYEQYF. The CDR3 DNA reads as TGTGCCAGCAACTTTGGGACTAGCGGGACCCTCTACGAGCAGTACTTC.

This clone was seen only once. The chain has TRBV19 and TRBJ1-4; 9 bases fit TRBD1. After removal of 5 bases from V and 2 bases from J, the junction contained 6 bases not matched to a gene. This CDR3 has 16 amino acids. Germline V lookup: CDR1 LNHDA, CDR2 SQIVND (reference sequence). The CDR3 nucleotides read TGTGCCAGTAGTCTTCCGACAGGGGGGACTAATGAAAAACTGTTTTTT. Its translation is CASSLPTGGTNEKLFF. Together with reference TRBV19 and TRBJ1-4, the CDR3 gives the full variable domain: DGGITQSPKYLFRKEGQNVTLSCEQNLNHDAMYWYRQDPGQGLRLIYYSQIVNDFQKGDIAEGYSVSREKKESFPLTVTSAQKNPTAFYLCASSLPTGGTNEKLFFGSGTQLSVL.

The chain has TRBV10-1 and TRBJ1-1, with 10 bases fitting TRBD1. The CDR3 has 16 amino acids. V lost 6 bases and J lost 3; bases outside the gene matches: 10. Germline assignment: CDR1 WNHNN and CDR2 SYGVQD (reference sequence). The CDR3 is CASRTGTGVGDTEAFF. CDR3 nucleotide sequence: TGCGCCAGCAGAACCGGGACAGGGGTCGGGGACACTGAAGCTTTCTTT.

The chain has TRBV7-6 and TRBJ2-5; TRBD1 matches 9 bases. Looked up from germline, CDR1 is SGHVS and CDR2 is FNYEAQ. The length of the CDR3 is 14 residues. After removal of 5 bases from V and 4 bases from J, the junction contained 5 bases not matched to a gene. In DNA form, the CDR3 reads TGTGCCAGCAGCGTTACAGGGGGCGGAGAGACCCAGTACTTC. Translation: CASSVTGGGETQYF.

The rearrangement links TRBV30 to TRBJ1-4, with D possibly being TRBD1 (6 bases). V shed 5 bases and J shed 0 bases, with 13 bases lying between them. Germline V lookup: CDR1 GTSNPN, CDR2 SVGIG (reference sequence). This CDR3 comprises 15 residues. The CDR3 reads CAWDWGQTTNEKLFF. CDR3 DNA: TGTGCCTGGGATTGGGGGCAGACAACTAATGAAAAACTGTTTTTT. Drawing the rest from reference TRBV30 and TRBJ1-4, the complete variable domain is SQTIHQWPATLVQPVGSPLSLECTVEGTSNPNLYWYRQAAGRGLQLLFYSVGIGQISSEVPQNLSASRPQDRQFILSSKKLLLSDSGFYLCAWDWGQTTNEKLFFGSGTQLSVL.

This clone was detected once. The chain recombines TRBV6-1 with TRBJ2-7; D is undetermined. CDR1 is MNHNS, CDR2 SASEGT, per germline. The length of the CDR3 is 13 residues. Trimming cost V 2 bases and J 0 bases, with 5 bases left between them. This CDR3 is CASSEYRSYEQYF. CDR3 bases: TGTGCCAGCAGTGAATATCGCTCCTACGAGCAGTACTTC.